Below are 16 T cell receptor beta chains sequenced from a single sample in a study of control samples from healthy donors and cancer patients. The method was immunoSEQ multiplex PCR; TCRdb's version includes in-frame clones alone and lacks a portion of them. The data hold 46,000 or so clones, with approximately 93% observed a single time. Sequencing was performed on PBMCs. These receptors all come from a woman aged 45 to 65 with head and neck cancer.

V and J are TRBV5-1 and TRBJ1-1; 8 bases align to TRBD1. Per the germline V gene, CDR1 is SGHRS and CDR2 is YFSETQ. The CDR3 sequence is 14 residues long. V shed 7 bases and J 2 bases; nucleotides not matched to a gene: 7. CDR3 DNA: TGCGCCAGCGGGTCTGGACAGGGCAACACTGAAGCTTTCTTT. Translated, it gives CASGSGQGNTEAFF. The variable domain in full, completed from reference TRBV5-1 and TRBJ1-1, reads KAGVTQTPRYLIKTRGQQVTLSCSPISGHRSVSWYQQTPGQGLQFLFEYFSETQRNKGNFPGRFSGRQFSNSRSEMNVSTLELGDSALYLCASGSGQGNTEAFFGQGTRLTVV.

This chain links TRBV18 with TRBJ1-6; 8 bases line up with TRBD1. The CDR3 is made up of 16 amino acids. V trimming: 6 bases; J trimming: 4 bases; junction bases outside the gene matches: 8. The germline CDR1 and CDR2 sequences are KGHSH and LQKENI. CDR3 DNA sequence: TGTGCCAGCTCGCTGGGGGGACAGGCATATAATTCACCCCTCCACTTT. This sequence encodes CASSLGGQAYNSPLHF. Full variable domain (missing parts from reference TRBV18 and TRBJ1-6): NAGVMQNPRHLVRRRGQEARLRCSPMKGHSHVYWYRQLPEEGLKFMVYLQKENIIDESGMPKERFSAEFPKEGPSILRIQQVVRGDSAAYFCASSLGGQAYNSPLHFGNGTRLTVT.

In regard to this clone: In the same sample, other DNA sequences code for this CDR3. This chain connects TRBV11-3 to TRBJ2-2; no definite D call. This CDR3 is built from 14 residues. Trimming took 1 base from V and 1 from J, leaving 4 bases between them. CDR1 is SGHNT and CDR2 is YENEEA in the germline V gene. CDR3 region: CASSLGQNTGELFF. The CDR3 DNA sequence: TGTGCCAGCAGCTTAGGACAGAACACCGGGGAGCTGTTTTTT.

V is TRBV5-1 and J is TRBJ2-5; the match to TRBD1 covers 7 bases. CDR1 is SGHRS, CDR2 YFSETQ, per germline. The J segment lost 2 bases and the V segment lost 2 bases, leaving 12 bases of the junction unmatched. This CDR3 is built from 17 residues. The CDR3 protein is CASSFGATGSMQETQYF. The CDR3 DNA reads TGCGCCAGCAGCTTCGGGGCGACAGGGTCAATGCAAGAGACCCAGTACTTC.

This clone was seen only once. This chain uses TRBV7-2 with TRBJ2-1; D gene unclear. The CDR3 loop spans 15 amino acids. Germline CDR1 SGHTA, CDR2 FQGNSA. V was pared by 5 bases and J by 7 bases, with 18 bases between. CDR3 sequence: CASSRVLTLGNEQFF. The CDR3 DNA is TGTGCCAGCAGCCGCGTACTAACCCTCGGGAATGAGCAGTTCTTC.

This chain links TRBV19 with TRBJ2-7; D might be TRBD1 (6 bases). V lost 5 bases, J lost 2 bases, and 7 bases lay in between. From germline, CDR1 is LNHDA and CDR2 SQIVND (reference sequence). The CDR3 spans 12 residues. CDR3 in amino acids: CASSDRTYEQYF. The CDR3 DNA is TGTGCCAGTAGTGACAGGACCTACGAGCAGTACTTC.

The chain combines TRBV6-1 with TRBJ2-7; D might be TRBD1 (5 bases). Germline V gene data show CDR1 as MNHNS and CDR2 as SASEGT. The V end lost 2 bases, the J end lost 2 bases, and 13 bases lay between the germline ends. This CDR3 has 15 residues. The CDR3 reads CASSERQGITYEQYF. The DNA of the CDR3 is TGTGCCAGCAGTGAAAGGCAGGGAATAACCTACGAGCAGTACTTC.

This clone was found once. This chain uses TRBV7-2 with TRBJ2-1; D might be TRBD2 (6 bases). Germline lookup yields CDR1 SGHTA and CDR2 FQGNSA. Trimming removed 0 bases at V and 4 bases at J, with 10 bases between. The length of the CDR3 is 15 residues. CDR3 residues: CASSLAGLVYNEQFF. DNA for the CDR3: TGTGCCAGCAGCTTAGCGGGACTGGTATACAATGAGCAGTTCTTC. The whole variable domain, filled in from reference TRBV7-2 and TRBJ2-1, reads GAGVSQSPSNKVTEKGKDVELRCDPISGHTALYWYRQSLGQGLEFLIYFQGNSAPDKSGLPSDRFSAERTGGSVSTLTIQRTQQEDSAVYLCASSLAGLVYNEQFFGPGTRLTVL.

This sequence joins TRBV4-3 and TRBJ2-5, with 7 bases aligning to TRBD2. The CDR3 runs to 17 residues. Germline V lookup: CDR1 LGHNA, CDR2 YSLEER. The V and J ends lost 1 base and 2 bases, in that order; junction bases with no gene match: 10. CDR3 sequence reads: CASSQGSLAAAQETQYF. The CDR3 DNA reads as TGCGCCAGCAGCCAAGGATCGCTAGCGGCAGCGCAAGAGACCCAGTACTTC.

The chain is built from TRBV7-8 and TRBJ1-1, with D tentatively TRBD1 (5 bases). CDR1 and CDR2 from the germline V gene are SGHVS and FQNEAQ. This CDR3 is built from 14 residues. V was shortened by 0 bases and J by 1 base, with 6 bases between the two germline ends. In nucleotides, the CDR3 is TGTGCCAGCAGCTTAGCCACAGGGAACACTGAAGCTTTCTTT. Translated: CASSLATGNTEAFF.

The chain carries TRBV7-2 and TRBJ2-5; 13 bases are shared with TRBD2. The CDR3 extends over 15 amino acids. Trimming took 5 bases from V and 5 from J; bases not matched to a gene: 5. Germline loops: CDR1 SGHTA, CDR2 FQGNSA. The CDR3 region is CASSRTSGSTETQYF. CDR3 nucleotide sequence: TGTGCCAGCAGCCGGACTAGCGGGAGTACGGAGACCCAGTACTTC.

The chain joins TRBV2 to TRBJ1-2; 11 bases fit TRBD1. V lost 7 bases to trimming and J lost 3 bases; unmatched junction nucleotides: 4. The germline V gene has CDR1 SNHLY and CDR2 FYNNEI. CDR3 length equals 14 residues. CDR3 coding DNA: TGTGCCAGCACCGGACAGGGGGCGGACTATGGCTACACCTTC. Encoded protein: CASTGQGADYGYTF.

The chain employs TRBV6-5 and TRBJ2-7; D is unclear. Trimming took 5 bases from V and 0 from J, leaving 14 bases between them. Germline V CDR1 and CDR2: MNHEY, SVGAGI. This CDR3 comprises 15 residues. CDR3 region: CASSRAAPPSYEQYF. DNA for the CDR3: TGTGCCAGCAGTCGCGCGGCCCCGCCCTCCTACGAGCAGTACTTC.

This CDR3 is CASSRGQTNTGELFF. The CDR3 DNA is TGTGCCAGCAGCCGGGGACAAACTAACACCGGGGAGCTGTTTTTT. The V call is TRBV27, the J call TRBJ2-2; the D gene is possibly TRBD1 (6 bases). The germline CDR1 and CDR2 sequences are MNHEY and SMNVEV (reference sequence). This CDR3 has 15 residues. V shed 6 bases and J shed 2 bases, with 13 bases lying between them.

This chain uses TRBV21-1 with TRBJ1-5. TRBV21-1 constitutes a pseudogene. The CDR3 loop spans 16 amino acids. The CDR3 protein is CAPHMLEGSENQPQHF. The CDR3 DNA reads TGTGCCCCCCATATGCTAGAAGGCAGTGAGAATCAGCCCCAGCATTTT.

J is TRBJ2-5 and V is TRBV28, with 10 bases identical to TRBD2. This CDR3 spans 16 amino acids. V gave up 1 base and J gave up 2 bases; unmatched junction bases: 4. Germline CDR1 reads MDHEN; CDR2 reads SYDVKM. Written as DNA, the CDR3 is TGTGCCAGCAGTTTATCGGCTAGCGGGGGACAAGAGACCCAGTACTTC. It codes for CASSLSASGGQETQYF.